Below are 10 T cell receptor beta chains sequenced from a single sample in a study of blood T cell repertoires in COVID-19. The data were produced by immunoSEQ multiplex PCR, yet TCRdb's version contains in-frame clones alone and is incomplete. Altogether some 210,000 clones are present, roughly nine tenths being singletons, with the ten largest covering roughly 6%. Specimen: peripheral blood. The receptors were gathered from a man aged 55-75 years who had recovered from COVID-19.

J is TRBJ1-2 and V is TRBV20-1; perhaps TRBD1 as D (6 bases). V dropped 6 bases and J dropped 6 bases, with 11 bases sitting between them. There are 11 residues in the CDR3. Germline CDR1 DFQATT, CDR2 SNEGSKA (reference sequence). The CDR3 bases are TGCAGTGCCGGGACATCCAATGGCTACACCTTC. Amino acids: CSAGTSNGYTF.

V usage is TRBV19 and J usage is TRBJ1-1; possible D gene TRBD1, 5 bases. The V end lost 3 bases, the J end lost 6 bases, and 17 bases lay between the germline ends. Germline-derived CDR1 and CDR2 are LNHDA and SQIVND (reference sequence). The CDR3 is 15 residues long. CDR3 residues: CASSIWTRESAEAFF. The CDR3 DNA is TGTGCCAGTAGTATTTGGACCAGGGAATCTGCTGAAGCTTTCTTT.

J is TRBJ1-1 and V is TRBV11-2, with D uncertain. Deletions cut 5 bases from V and 1 base from J, with 20 bases between. CDR3 length: 17 residues. CDR1 SGHAT and CDR2 FQNNGV come from the germline V gene. This CDR3 reads CASSLPGKDHRNTEAFF. Written as DNA, the CDR3 is TGTGCCAGCAGCCTCCCCGGGAAGGACCACCGGAACACTGAAGCTTTCTTT.

The V call is TRBV7-2, the J call TRBJ2-3; 8 bases are shared with TRBD2. The CDR3 consists of 16 residues. The V gene end was trimmed by 1 base and the J gene end by 5 bases; junction bases not matched to a gene: 8. Germline V gives CDR1 SGHTA, CDR2 FQGNSA. CDR3 region: CASSLGGRGGLDTQYF. CDR3 coding DNA: TGTGCCAGCAGCTTAGGTGGTCGGGGGGGCTTAGATACGCAGTATTTT. Complete variable domain (other parts from reference TRBV7-2 and TRBJ2-3): GAGVSQSPSNKVTEKGKDVELRCDPISGHTALYWYRQSLGQGLEFLIYFQGNSAPDKSGLPSDRFSAERTGGSVSTLTIQRTQQEDSAVYLCASSLGGRGGLDTQYFGPGTRLTVL.

The chain combines TRBV27 with TRBJ1-6; 10 bases line up with TRBD1. CDR1 MNHEY and CDR2 SMNVEV come from the germline V gene (reference sequence). CDR3 length: 16 residues. Germline trimming cut 5 bases from V and 6 bases from J; bases unmatched to any gene: 7. CDR3 protein: CASSGRQGAGNSPLHF. The CDR3 nucleotides are TGTGCCAGCAGTGGCAGACAGGGGGCTGGTAATTCACCCCTCCACTTT.

V and J are TRBV7-2 and TRBJ1-2; D might be TRBD1 (5 bases). Germline CDR1 is SGHTA and CDR2 is FQGNSA. The CDR3 extends over 16 amino acids. V was pared by 5 bases and J by 2 bases, with 18 bases between. Here the CDR3 reads CASSPSGGDRNYGYTF. CDR3 bases: TGTGCCAGCAGCCCTAGTGGGGGGGATCGAAACTATGGCTACACCTTC.

The rearrangement links TRBV28 to TRBJ2-7, with TRBD1 matching over 8 bases. The J segment lost 2 bases and the V segment lost 5 bases, leaving 2 bases of the junction unmatched. CDR3 length: 13 amino acids. Germline CDR1 MDHEN, CDR2 SYDVKM. CDR3 in amino acids: CASSPGGAYEQYF. DNA of the CDR3: TGTGCCAGCAGTCCAGGGGGCGCCTACGAGCAGTACTTC.

This rearrangement joins TRBV7-2 to TRBJ2-7, with D possibly being TRBD1 (6 bases). The germline V and J ends were trimmed by 9 bases and 0 bases, with 12 bases remaining between them. The germline V gene has CDR1 SGHTA and CDR2 FQGNSA. The length of the CDR3 is 13 residues. CDR3 sequence (DNA): TGTGCCAGTCAGGGGTCCAGCTCCTACGAGCAGTACTTC. Its protein product is CASQGSSSYEQYF.

This chain links TRBV12-3 or TRBV12-4 with TRBJ1-2; D possibly corresponds to TRBD1 (6 bases). V lost 3 bases and J lost 7, with 12 bases in between. This CDR3 has 13 amino acids. CDR3 nucleotide sequence: TGTGCCAGCAGTTTTAACAGGGTTTTTGGCTACACCTTC. Translating it yields CASSFNRVFGYTF.

The V and J genes are TRBV2 and TRBJ2-1, with D perhaps matching TRBD1 (6 bases). Per germline, CDR1 SNHLY and CDR2 FYNNEI. This CDR3 is 13 amino acids long. V gave up 10 bases and J gave up 0 bases, with 10 bases separating them. DNA for the CDR3: TGTGCCACACAGGGACCCTCCTACAATGAGCAGTTCTTC. Amino acids: CATQGPSYNEQFF. The complete variable domain, with remaining parts taken from reference TRBV2 and TRBJ2-1, reads EPEVTQTPSHQVTQMGQEVILRCVPISNHLYFYWYRQILGQKVEFLVSFYNNEISEKSEIFDDQFSVERPDGSNFTLKIRSTKLEDSAMYFCATQGPSYNEQFFGPGTRLTVL.